This T cell receptor beta chain was retrieved from a study of beta chain features in type 1 diabetes (dated by TCRdb to the late 2010s). Turning to the overall study: Patients and healthy donors did not differ in mean age, gender distribution, total cell number or subset yield. In the study, recently diagnosed type 1 diabetes patients and matched healthy donors were compared on the TCRB repertoires of their sorted circulating CD4+ T cell subsets. A total of approximately 100,000,000 sorted cells were examined across all samples, and the number of cells per subset was strongly correlated with RNA yield. Regulatory and stem cell-like memory subsets were isolated from only 8 patients and roughly eight healthy donors, whereas naive and central memory subsets came from all 30 or so donors. What the authors observed across the whole study: Fewer insertions and more nucleotide deletions at VDJ recombination sites were observed in patients with type 1 diabetes, implying thymic rearrangement abnormalities. HLA sub-analyses involved small numbers of individuals, so any influence of HLA type on TCRB rearrangement remained unresolved. PCR might favor shorter templates, but patient and control samples were amplified and corrected together, so any skew would affect both groups equally. Sequencing cDNA rather than genomic DNA could over-represent highly expressing activated cells, although activation and CD3 levels did not differ between groups. Type 1 diabetes patients showed a moderate but significant shortening of TCRB CDR3 length in all four CD4+ subsets. Naive, central memory and regulatory TCRB repertoires appeared to be more alike among patients than among healthy donors.

All of the isolated RNA was reverse transcribed with the High Capacity cDNA Reverse Transcription Kit, so expressed TCRB transcripts were sequenced. Naive, central memory and regulatory T cell samples underwent deep immunoSEQ sequencing, averaging around 3.7 million total reads per sample. After sorted cells were lysed in RLT buffer, RNA was extracted with DNase-treated RNeasy Micro or Mini kits, with the choice depending on cell number. To prevent cross-contamination, each cell subset was processed individually, whereas patient and healthy donor samples were processed jointly. The immunoSEQ multiplex PCR was used to amplify TCRB sequences from cDNA, generating 87-bp fragments that spanned the CDR3 region. The amplicons were sequenced using the Illumina HiSeq platform. For the original study's pipeline: PCR bias was corrected computationally using synthetic template baselines, and reads within Hamming distance 2 were collapsed, with unmergeable singletons discarded. By aligning reads against IMGT, V, D and J genes, CDR3 length, and insertions or deletions at six rearrangement sites were assigned. Within each subset, clonotype counts were normalized to the number of sorted cells before true diversity and Gini coefficients were calculated with the tcR R package. The overlap coefficient, calculated on TCRB nucleotide sequences, was used to measure repertoire sharing. Out-of-frame TCRB sequences from naive cells were analyzed as a proxy for the pre-selection repertoire. The table comes from immuneACCESS by way of TCRdb, which keeps in-frame sequences with V and J called. Part of the clones is missing from these tables; in studies checked, under half for an unresolved V gene and the rest for unknown reasons. V and J calls and clone size follow that table, whereas D and trimming were derived from the DNA. For this sample the table gives roughly 610,000 clones, of which about 16% were detected only once. The ten largest clones represent more than 0.08% of the sample.

CDR1 and CDR2 are drawn from the germline V gene: SGHVS, FQNEAQ. Trimming removed 4 bases from V and 0 bases from J, leaving 6 bases between the germline ends. The CDR3 has 13 amino acids, counting the end cysteine and phenylalanine. Only the CDR3 DNA is retained, 39 bases long and in frame from the first base. With regard to this clone: No cognate antigen has been identified for it. No base quality information exists; no much larger clone differs at one position.

Each donor gave one peripheral blood draw, averaging roughly 0.11 L, which was collected into heparinised tubes. A BD FACSAria II was used to sort naive, central memory, regulatory and stem cell-like memory CD4+ T cells with a panel that included CD45RO, CCR7, CD25, CD127, CD95 and CD27. All sorted populations exceeded 95% purity. PBMCs were isolated immediately by Lymphoprep density gradient centrifugation and stained directly without culture. So that batch effects would be minimized, each experiment stained and sorted samples in pairs, pairing one healthy donor with one patient. The sequencing input was naive CD4+ T cells from blood. The sample's cell subset or site label, in plain terms: true naive CD4+ T cells. This receptor was taken from a young man in good health. The chain is assembled from TRBV7-8 and TRBJ1-1; no confident D gene assignment can be made. This receptor has the CDR3 CASSSGLNTEAFF. The sequenced DNA is TGTGCCAGCAGCTCGGGTTTGAACACTGAAGCTTTCTTT.